This T cell receptor beta chain was identified during a study of OX40 agonist ivuxolimab in advanced cancers. General observations from the study: The average count of expanded clones was higher among CD8+ T cells than among CD4+.

Germline V gives CDR1 MDHEN, CDR2 SYDVKM. V lost 4 bases and J lost 7, with 5 bases in between. The CDR3 runs to 11 residues. Method: immunoSEQ multiplex PCR; TCRdb's copy keeps in-frame clones and lacks some. The top ten clones hold approximately 40% of a sample with under 15,000 clones, about 73% of them seen once. Comments on this clone: Its cognate antigen is unknown.

Material: CD4+ or CD8+ T cells sorted from blood, obtained in a trial of the OX40 agonist ivuxolimab. The chain uses TRBV28 and TRBJ2-1; TRBD1 or TRBD2 may be the D gene (5 bases each). The TCR sequence derives from an adult with an advanced solid tumor such as melanoma, head and neck, liver or kidney cancer. The CDR3 region is CASSWGNEQFF. In DNA, the CDR3 is TGTGCCAGCAGTTGGGGGAATGAGCAGTTCTTC. Variable domain in full (rest from reference TRBV28 and TRBJ2-1): DVKVTQSSRYLVKRTGEKVFLECVQDMDHENMFWYRQDPGLGLRLIYFSYDVKMKEKGDIPEGYSVSREKKERFSLILESASTNQTSMYLCASSWGNEQFFGPGTRLTVL.